These T cell receptor beta chains were read from a single sample in a study of blood T cell repertoires in COVID-19. The table came from immunoSEQ multiplex PCR; TCRdb's copy has only in-frame clones and leaves some out. The sample lists roughly 300,000 clones; about 85% were seen once. Sequenced sample: peripheral blood. The receptors here all came from a human donor in a cohort sampled during active COVID-19. CDR3s include the opening cysteine and the closing phenylalanine or tryptophan. Each record gives: V gene, clone size, J gene, D gene, CDR3 protein, CDR3 DNA. A D gene is named only where the DNA matches it firmly. Only some rows state a clone size, as once, few, many or a class for expanded clones.

V gene: TRBV5-4
clone size: -
J gene: TRBJ2-3
D gene: -
CDR3 protein: CASSTTGSDTQYF
CDR3 DNA: TGTGCCAGCAGTACCACAGGGTCAGATACGCAGTATTTT

V gene: TRBV5-4
clone size: -
J gene: TRBJ2-3
D gene: TRBD2
CDR3 protein: CASSRLIAGGPDTQYF
CDR3 DNA: TGTGCCAGCAGCCGCCTTATAGCGGGAGGGCCCGATACGCAGTATTTT

V gene: TRBV7-9
clone size: -
J gene: TRBJ1-1
D gene: -
CDR3 protein: CASSSNSQMNTEAFF
CDR3 DNA: TGTGCCAGCAGCTCGAACTCCCAAATGAACACTGAAGCTTTCTTT

V gene: TRBV5-1
clone size: -
J gene: TRBJ2-3
D gene: TRBD2
CDR3 protein: CASSLATSGISDTQYF
CDR3 DNA: TGCGCCAGCAGCTTGGCCACCAGCGGGATATCAGATACGCAGTATTTT

V gene: TRBV7-2
clone size: -
J gene: TRBJ2-1
D gene: -
CDR3 protein: CASIPVGGNEQFF
CDR3 DNA: TGTGCCAGCATCCCCGTGGGGGGCAATGAGCAGTTCTTC

V gene: TRBV3-1/TRBV3-2
clone size: -
J gene: TRBJ2-7
D gene: TRBD2
CDR3 protein: CASSRREEAEQYF
CDR3 DNA: TGTGCCAGCAGCCGGCGGGAGGAGGCCGAGCAGTACTTC

V gene: TRBV5-1
clone size: -
J gene: TRBJ1-1
D gene: TRBD1
CDR3 protein: CASSVGQGNTEAFF
CDR3 DNA: TGCGCCAGCAGCGTGGGACAGGGGAACACTGAAGCTTTCTTT

V gene: TRBV19
clone size: -
J gene: TRBJ2-4
D gene: TRBD2
CDR3 protein: CASSMSAGGGQNIQYF
CDR3 DNA: TGTGCCAGTAGTATGTCGGCCGGCGGGGGTCAAAACATTCAGTACTTC

V gene: TRBV19
clone size: -
J gene: TRBJ2-7
D gene: -
CDR3 protein: CASRKRPGGRDEQYF
CDR3 DNA: TGTGCCAGTCGTAAGCGGCCCGGGGGTAGAGACGAGCAGTACTTC

V gene: TRBV28
clone size: -
J gene: TRBJ2-7
D gene: -
CDR3 protein: CASSDRVGRYEQYF
CDR3 DNA: TGTGCCAGCAGCGACAGGGTCGGGAGATACGAGCAGTACTTC

V gene: TRBV2
clone size: -
J gene: TRBJ2-5
D gene: -
CDR3 protein: CASRDGRDETQYF
CDR3 DNA: TGTGCCAGCAGGGACGGCAGGGATGAGACCCAGTACTTC

V gene: TRBV9
clone size: -
J gene: TRBJ2-1
D gene: -
CDR3 protein: CASSVVSGLASEQFF
CDR3 DNA: TGTGCCAGCAGCGTAGTATCTGGGCTAGCTAGTGAGCAGTTCTTC

V gene: TRBV10-2
clone size: -
J gene: TRBJ2-7
D gene: -
CDR3 protein: CASSDRAYEQYF
CDR3 DNA: TGCGCCAGCAGTGACAGGGCCTACGAGCAGTACTTC

V gene: TRBV6-2/TRBV6-3
clone size: -
J gene: TRBJ1-5
D gene: TRBD1
CDR3 protein: CASSYSDRGNQPQHF
CDR3 DNA: TGTGCCAGCAGTTACTCGGACAGGGGCAATCAGCCCCAGCATTTT

V gene: TRBV14
clone size: -
J gene: TRBJ2-3
D gene: -
CDR3 protein: CASRDLQGSEDTQYF
CDR3 DNA: TGTGCCAGCAGGGATTTACAGGGTTCGGAAGATACGCAGTATTTT

V gene: TRBV18
clone size: -
J gene: TRBJ2-2
D gene: TRBD1
CDR3 protein: CASSDRQGEYTGELFF
CDR3 DNA: TGTGCCAGCTCAGACAGACAGGGGGAATACACCGGGGAGCTGTTTTTT

V gene: TRBV2
clone size: -
J gene: TRBJ2-5
D gene: TRBD2
CDR3 protein: CASSEREGPRETQYF
CDR3 DNA: TGTGCCAGCAGTGAGCGGGAGGGCCCTCGAGAGACCCAGTACTTC

V gene: TRBV28
clone size: few
J gene: TRBJ1-1
D gene: -
CDR3 protein: CASSSPSLSGEAFF
CDR3 DNA: TGTGCCAGCAGTTCTCCTTCCCTTTCAGGTGAAGCTTTCTTT

V gene: TRBV11-3
clone size: -
J gene: TRBJ2-3
D gene: -
CDR3 protein: CASSFSESTDTQYF
CDR3 DNA: TGTGCCAGCAGCTTTAGCGAAAGCACAGATACGCAGTATTTT

V gene: TRBV12-3/TRBV12-4
clone size: once
J gene: TRBJ2-7
D gene: -
CDR3 protein: CASRTGSYEQYF
CDR3 DNA: TGTGCCAGCAGGACAGGATCCTACGAGCAGTACTTC

V gene: TRBV7-9
clone size: -
J gene: TRBJ2-1
D gene: TRBD2
CDR3 protein: CASSFRLARDNEQFF
CDR3 DNA: TGTGCCAGCAGCTTCCGACTAGCGAGAGACAATGAGCAGTTCTTC

V gene: TRBV19
clone size: -
J gene: TRBJ1-5
D gene: TRBD1
CDR3 protein: CASSNPNTGGNQPQHF
CDR3 DNA: TGTGCCAGTAGTAACCCTAACACAGGGGGGAATCAGCCCCAGCATTTT

V gene: TRBV7-8
clone size: -
J gene: TRBJ1-3
D gene: -
CDR3 protein: CASSAQGNTIYF
CDR3 DNA: TGTGCCAGCAGCGCTCAGGGAAACACCATATATTTT

V gene: TRBV6-2/TRBV6-3
clone size: -
J gene: TRBJ1-5
D gene: -
CDR3 protein: CASSYRGNEGNQPQHF
CDR3 DNA: TGTGCCAGCAGTTACCGGGGGAACGAAGGCAATCAGCCCCAGCATTTT

V gene: TRBV18
clone size: -
J gene: TRBJ2-2
D gene: TRBD2
CDR3 protein: CASSPPGLAGGNTGELFF
CDR3 DNA: TGTGCCAGCTCACCACCGGGACTAGCGGGAGGGAACACCGGGGAGCTGTTTTTT

V gene: TRBV5-1
clone size: few
J gene: TRBJ1-5
D gene: TRBD1
CDR3 protein: CASSLESGGGQPQHF
CDR3 DNA: TGCGCCAGCAGCTTGGAATCAGGGGGCGGTCAGCCCCAGCATTTT

V gene: TRBV4-1
clone size: -
J gene: TRBJ2-7
D gene: -
CDR3 protein: CASSQTPAPGTSGGQYF
CDR3 DNA: TGCGCCAGCAGCCAAACCCCTGCCCCGGGGACTTCAGGTGGGCAGTACTTC

V gene: TRBV6-1
clone size: -
J gene: TRBJ2-1
D gene: TRBD2
CDR3 protein: CASSDRRTSGISSNNEQFF
CDR3 DNA: TGTGCCAGCAGTGATCGGAGGACTAGCGGGATTTCATCGAACAATGAGCAGTTCTTC

V gene: TRBV7-2
clone size: -
J gene: TRBJ2-1
D gene: TRBD2
CDR3 protein: CASSLPTSGSNEQFF
CDR3 DNA: TGTGCCAGCAGCTTGCCGACTAGCGGGAGTAATGAGCAGTTCTTC

V gene: TRBV10-3
clone size: -
J gene: TRBJ2-3
D gene: -
CDR3 protein: CAISESRARGGTDTQYF
CDR3 DNA: TGTGCCATCAGTGAGTCTAGGGCCAGGGGAGGCACAGATACGCAGTATTTT

V gene: TRBV11-2
clone size: -
J gene: TRBJ1-1
D gene: -
CDR3 protein: CASSLSQGAEAFF
CDR3 DNA: TGTGCCAGCAGCTTAAGCCAGGGTGCTGAAGCTTTCTTT

V gene: TRBV29-1
clone size: few
J gene: TRBJ1-5
D gene: -
CDR3 protein: CSVGPGRDQPQHF
CDR3 DNA: TGCAGCGTTGGGCCAGGCCGCGATCAGCCCCAGCATTTT